Below are 14 T cell receptor beta chains sequenced from a single sample in a study of CD8+ T cells in alopecia areata. Following extraction, RNA underwent reverse transcription to cDNA, which served as the sequencing template. Sequencing was performed with immunoSEQ multiplex PCR; in TCRdb, only in-frame clones are kept and a portion is missing. The profile covers about 200,000 clones, with around 62% appearing a single time and just over 0.45% taken by the ten largest. Sequences were derived from CD4+ T cells sorted from blood, sampled at week 0. The receptors shown here come from a human donor with alopecia areata.

This chain uses TRBV5-1 with TRBJ2-7; D is perhaps TRBD2 (6 bases). Germline CDR1 is SGHRS and CDR2 is YFSETQ. V was pared by 4 bases and J by 3 bases, with 11 bases between. CDR3 length: 13 amino acids. CDR3 residues: CASSRDSNYEQYF. CDR3 nucleotide sequence: TGCGCCAGCAGCCGGGACTCCAACTACGAGCAGTACTTC.

The table lists this clone with a count of one. The chain is built from TRBV19 and TRBJ2-2, with 12 positions matching TRBD2. The CDR3 length is 15 residues. CDR1 is LNHDA, CDR2 SQIVND, per germline (reference sequence). V gave up 7 bases and J gave up 6 bases; unmatched junction bases: 6. In DNA, the CDR3 is TGTGCCAGTACTAAGGGACTAGCGGGTGCCGGGGAGCTGTTTTTT. This translates into CASTKGLAGAGELFF.

The chain uses TRBV6-1 and TRBJ2-1; 9 positions agree with TRBD2. The CDR3 runs to 15 residues. Germline CDR1 is MNHNS and CDR2 is SASEGT. With V trimmed by 1 base and J by 4 bases, 2 bases remained unmatched. The CDR3: CASSEGSGSYNEQFF. For the CDR3, the DNA is TGTGCCAGCAGTGAAGGTAGCGGGAGTTACAATGAGCAGTTCTTC.

The chain joins TRBV7-9 to TRBJ1-2, with D hard to call. CDR3 length equals 12 residues. Germline V gives CDR1 SEHNR, CDR2 FQNEAQ (reference sequence). The V gene lost 4 bases and the J gene lost 8 bases, with 11 bases spanning the gap. Here the CDR3 reads CASSSQREGYTF. The CDR3 coding sequence is TGTGCCAGCAGCTCACAACGAGAGGGCTACACCTTC. Filled out from reference TRBV7-9 and TRBJ1-2, the complete variable domain reads DTGVSQNPRHKITKRGQNVTFRCDPISEHNRLYWYRQTLGQGPEFLTYFQNEAQLEKSRLLSDRFSAERPKGSFSTLEIQRTEQGDSAMYLCASSSQREGYTFGSGTRLTVV.

V is TRBV29-1 and J is TRBJ1-1; D uncertain. V lost 5 bases, J lost 2 bases, and 3 bases lay in between. The CDR3 has 10 amino acids. Germline V gene data show CDR1 as SQVTM and CDR2 as ANQGSEA. The CDR3 coding sequence is TGCAGCGTTAAAAACACTGAAGCTTTCTTT. It translates to CSVKNTEAFF.

DNA for the CDR3: TGTGCCAGCAGCTTGGTTTCGGGGTACACCGGGGAGCTGTTTTTT. Translating gives CASSLVSGYTGELFF. This rearrangement joins TRBV2 to TRBJ2-2; TRBD2 might be the D (5 bases). Trimming shortened V by 6 bases and J by 3 bases, and 14 bases separated the two germline ends. The length of the CDR3 is 15 residues. Germline CDR1 SNHLY, CDR2 FYNNEI.

The J gene is TRBJ1-5, the V gene TRBV30; D gene unclear. With 1 base removed from V and 11 bases from J, the gap between germline ends came to 9 bases. Germline assignment: CDR1 GTSNPN and CDR2 SVGIG (reference sequence). The CDR3 is 11 residues long. The CDR3 DNA reads as TGTGCCTGGAGTGAAGGCTCGGCCCAGCATTTT. It encodes CAWSEGSAQHF.

The chain has TRBV30 and TRBJ2-5, with TRBD2 identical over 7 bases. This CDR3 has 16 amino acids. The V segment lost 4 bases and the J segment 2 bases; nucleotides outside the gene matches: 13. From germline, CDR1 is GTSNPN and CDR2 SVGIG (reference sequence). DNA of the CDR3: TGTGCCTGGAAGGAACAGCGGGGACTATTTCAAGAGACCCAGTACTTC. Translating gives CAWKEQRGLFQETQYF.

The rearrangement joins TRBV15 to TRBJ2-1, with 9 nucleotides matching TRBD1. This CDR3 is 15 amino acids long. J was trimmed by 7 bases and V by 0 bases; bases with no gene match: 4. Germline V gene lookup returns CDR1 LNHNV and CDR2 YYDKDF (reference sequence). CDR3 DNA: TGTGCCACCAGCAGAGATGGGGACAGGGTAAATGAGCAGTTCTTC. This encodes CATSRDGDRVNEQFF.

In this sample, this clone turned up a few times. The V gene is TRBV20-1, the J gene TRBJ2-7, with TRBD1 as a possible D gene (6 bases). Germline loops: CDR1 DFQATT, CDR2 SNEGSKA (reference sequence). This CDR3 spans 11 amino acids. Between the trimmed V and J ends, which lost 5 bases and 4 bases, there was a span of 9 bases. CDR3 coding DNA: TGCAGTGCTTACGACAGGTACGAGCAGTACTTC. Protein sequence: CSAYDRYEQYF.

The chain has TRBV2 and TRBJ1-2; D is possibly TRBD1 (5 bases). The germline V and J ends were trimmed by 4 bases and 4 bases, with 7 bases remaining between them. The CDR3 sequence is 12 residues long. Germline-derived CDR1 and CDR2 are SNHLY and FYNNEI. CDR3 DNA sequence: TGTGCCAGCAGTGGACAGCTCTATGGCTACACCTTC. As protein: CASSGQLYGYTF.

The V call is TRBV6-5, the J call TRBJ1-1; D uncertain. Germline V gene sequence: CDR1 MNHEY, CDR2 SVGAGI. Trimming shortened V by 0 bases and J by 0 bases, and 8 bases separated the two germline ends. CDR3 length: 15 amino acids. The CDR3 spells CASSYSETVNTEAFF. The DNA of the CDR3 is TGTGCCAGCAGTTACTCGGAGACGGTGAACACTGAAGCTTTCTTT.

This clone showed up just once. The same CDR3 also results from other DNA sequences found in this sample. V gene TRBV5-6 combines with J gene TRBJ2-3; D gene ambiguous. There are 12 residues in the CDR3. V was cut by 4 bases and J by 2 bases, with 5 bases left in between. Looked up from germline, CDR1 is SGHDT and CDR2 is YYEEEE. For the CDR3, the DNA is TGTGCCAGCAGCCTCTACACAGATACGCAGTATTTT. Translation gives CASSLYTDTQYF.

This chain uses TRBV7-9 with TRBJ2-7, with TRBD1 matching 8 bases. The CDR3 is 16 amino acids. Germline V gives CDR1 SEHNR, CDR2 FQNEAQ (reference sequence). The J segment lost 4 bases and the V segment lost 5 bases, leaving 13 bases of the junction unmatched. The CDR3 loop is CASSARTGRNSYEQYF. In DNA, the CDR3 is TGTGCCAGCAGCGCCAGGACAGGGAGGAACTCTTACGAGCAGTACTTC.